This entry lists 24 T cell receptor beta chains sequenced from one sample in a study of blood T cell repertoires in COVID-19. Clones were sequenced by immunoSEQ multiplex PCR, and TCRdb holds only the in-frame ones, with some missing. The data show under 150,000 clones, around 81% seen once. Material for sequencing was peripheral blood. Receptors originate from a human donor with acute or convalescent COVID-19. The donor label of this sample is uncertain.

The chain carries TRBV3-1 (or the pseudogene TRBV3-2) and TRBJ2-7; D gene ambiguous. Trimming cost V 0 bases and J 1 base, with 10 bases left between them. Germline CDR1 LGHDT, CDR2 YNNKEL (reference sequence). CDR3 length equals 15 residues. This CDR3 reads CASSQDLSGSYEQYF. In DNA, the CDR3 is TGTGCCAGCAGCCAAGATCTTTCAGGTTCCTACGAGCAGTACTTC.

This chain uses TRBV5-1 with TRBJ2-1, with 13 bases lining up with TRBD2. Germline V gene lookup returns CDR1 SGHRS and CDR2 YFSETQ. The length of the CDR3 is 17 residues. Losses at the gene ends were 4 bases for V and 3 bases for J; bases not matched to a gene: 7. CDR3 sequence reads: CASSLGTSGVIYNEQFF. In DNA, the CDR3 is TGCGCCAGCAGCCTGGGGACTAGCGGGGTGATCTACAATGAGCAGTTCTTC.

The V and J genes are TRBV30 and TRBJ1-6; 8 bases map to TRBD1. CDR3 length: 17 amino acids. Trimming cost V 5 bases and J 0 bases; bases outside gene matches: 9. Germline values: CDR1 GTSNPN, CDR2 SVGIG (reference sequence). The CDR3 DNA follows: TGTGCCTGGTCCCGGACAGGGATAAGCTCCTATAATTCACCCCTCCACTTT. Its protein product is CAWSRTGISSYNSPLHF.

The chain joins TRBV7-9 to TRBJ1-6; the match to TRBD1 covers 7 bases. The germline V gene encodes CDR1 SEHNR and CDR2 FQNEAQ (reference sequence). Trimming removed 2 bases from V and 6 bases from J; junction bases left unmatched: 7. The CDR3 is 16 residues long. CDR3 sequence: CASSLRGGGSNSPLHF. The CDR3 coding sequence is TGTGCCAGCAGCTTAAGAGGAGGGGGCAGTAATTCACCCCTCCACTTT. Supplemented by reference TRBV7-9 and TRBJ1-6, the full variable domain reads DTGVSQNPRHKITKRGQNVTFRCDPISEHNRLYWYRQTLGQGPEFLTYFQNEAQLEKSRLLSDRFSAERPKGSFSTLEIQRTEQGDSAMYLCASSLRGGGSNSPLHFGNGTRLTVT.

This chain connects TRBV11-2 to TRBJ2-3, with 10 bases fitting TRBD2. The length of the CDR3 is 16 residues. Looked up from germline, CDR1 is SGHAT and CDR2 is FQNNGV. V shed 3 bases and J 6 bases; nucleotides not matched to a gene: 9. The CDR3 coding sequence is TGTGCCAGCAGCTTCTTAGCGGGGGGCAACTTCGATACGCAGTATTTT. This gives the protein CASSFLAGGNFDTQYF.

This clone showed up many times. This chain joins TRBV3-1 (or the pseudogene TRBV3-2) and TRBJ1-2, with D unclear. The CDR3 length is 14 residues. Deletions cut 0 bases from V and 6 bases from J, with 11 bases between. Germline V gene sequence: CDR1 LGHDT, CDR2 YNNKEL (reference sequence). The CDR3 coding sequence is TGTGCCAGCAGCCAAGACAGGTTGGAAGATGGCTACACCTTC. Its protein product is CASSQDRLEDGYTF.

The chain uses TRBV15 and TRBJ1-1; perhaps TRBD1 as D (6 bases). There are 13 residues in the CDR3. The V gene's germline CDR1 is LNHNV and CDR2 YYDKDF (reference sequence). Trimming stripped 8 bases from V and 6 bases from J, with 16 bases between. CDR3 residues: CATQDTGRAEAFF. For the CDR3, the DNA is TGTGCCACCCAGGATACAGGGAGAGCTGAAGCTTTCTTT.

The chain carries TRBV14 and TRBJ1-1; D remains unclear. Trimming removed 1 base from V and 9 bases from J, with 6 bases in between. This CDR3 comprises 11 residues. Germline V gene lookup returns CDR1 SGHDN and CDR2 FVKESK. The CDR3 sequence: CASSQGGKAFF. CDR3 in DNA: TGTGCCAGCAGCCAAGGCGGGAAAGCTTTCTTT.

V is TRBV5-1 and J is TRBJ2-7; a weak D match, TRBD1 (5 bases). V lost 0 bases, J lost 5 bases, and 9 bases lay in between. This CDR3 is 13 amino acids long. Germline CDR1 and CDR2: SGHRS and YFSETQ. The CDR3 loop reads CASSLAEGDEQYF. CDR3 coding DNA: TGCGCCAGCAGCTTGGCCGAAGGGGACGAGCAGTACTTC.

The genes are TRBV7-8 and TRBJ2-1, with 9 bases aligning to TRBD2. The V gene's germline CDR1 is SGHVS and CDR2 FQNEAQ. J lost 1 base, V lost 0 bases, and 7 bases had no gene match. The CDR3 sequence is 18 residues long. The CDR3, as DNA: TGTGCCAGCAGCTTAGCGCCCTTGCGGGGGGGATCCTACAATGAGCAGTTCTTC. Protein sequence: CASSLAPLRGGSYNEQFF.

V gene TRBV4-1 combines with J gene TRBJ1-2; 7 positions agree with TRBD1. This CDR3 spans 15 amino acids. J gave up 1 base and V 0 bases, and 2 bases lay outside the gene matches. Germline CDR1 reads MGHRA; CDR2 reads YSYEKL. CDR3 nucleotide sequence: TGCGCCAGCAGCCAAGACGGACAGGTTAACTATGGCTACACCTTC. This codes for CASSQDGQVNYGYTF.

The chain is built from TRBV11-3 and TRBJ2-1; 12 nucleotides match TRBD1. Germline CDR1 reads SGHNT; CDR2 reads YENEEA. The CDR3 has 15 residues. V was clipped by 3 bases and J by 5 bases; unmatched bases: 2. In nucleotides, the CDR3 is TGTGCCAGCAGCTTGGGACAGGGGGCGAACAATGAGCAGTTCTTC. Translation gives CASSLGQGANNEQFF.

The rearrangement joins TRBV19 to TRBJ1-5, with 8 bases that match TRBD1. CDR1 and CDR2 (germline): LNHDA, SQIVND (reference sequence). The trim removed 6 bases at V and 6 bases at J, leaving 7 bases unmatched. This CDR3 has 14 amino acids. As DNA, the CDR3 is TGTGCCAGTAGGGATGGACAGGGAGGTCAGCCCCAGCATTTT. Translating it yields CASRDGQGGQPQHF.

This chain links TRBV27 with TRBJ1-4; D is unclear. Per germline, CDR1 MNHEY and CDR2 SMNVEV (reference sequence). This CDR3 spans 16 amino acids. V was clipped by 3 bases and J by 5 bases, with 16 bases between them. In nucleotides, the CDR3 is TGTGCCAGCAGTTTTTACCCCCCGGGTCAGAATGAAAAACTGTTTTTT. Translating it yields CASSFYPPGQNEKLFF.

The V gene is TRBV5-1, the J gene TRBJ2-2; unclear D gene. CDR3 length: 14 residues. V was shortened by 3 bases and J by 5 bases, with 11 bases between the two germline ends. Germline CDR1 and CDR2: SGHRS and YFSETQ. The CDR3 bases are TGCGCCAGCAGCTATTCTCGGAGTACCGGGGAGCTGTTTTTT. Translated, it gives CASSYSRSTGELFF. Together with reference TRBV5-1 and TRBJ2-2, the CDR3 gives the full variable domain: KAGVTQTPRYLIKTRGQQVTLSCSPISGHRSVSWYQQTPGQGLQFLFEYFSETQRNKGNFPGRFSGRQFSNSRSEMNVSTLELGDSALYLCASSYSRSTGELFFGEGSRLTVL.

The gene calls are TRBV2 and TRBJ1-2; D is uncertain. V gave up 10 bases and J gave up 7 bases, with 22 bases separating them. The CDR3 contains 14 residues. Germline lookup yields CDR1 SNHLY and CDR2 FYNNEI. The CDR3 region has the DNA TGTGCCACTTCACGGGGAGCCAGAGAAGGTGGCTACACCTTC. Translation: CATSRGAREGGYTF.

CDR3 nucleotide sequence: TGTGCCAGCAGCCTCCGGAGGGACAGGGTGAACACTGAAGCTTTCTTT. The encoded protein is CASSLRRDRVNTEAFF. The V and J genes are TRBV6-6 and TRBJ1-1, with 9 bases identical to TRBD1. Looked up from germline, CDR1 is MNHNY and CDR2 is SVGAGI (reference sequence). The CDR3 spans 16 residues. Trimming took 6 bases from V and 0 from J; bases not matched to a gene: 8.

The rearrangement uses TRBV19 and TRBJ1-4; D unclear. CDR3 size: 14 residues. V dropped 11 bases and J dropped 1 base, with 14 bases sitting between them. Germline lookup yields CDR1 LNHDA and CDR2 SQIVND (reference sequence). Here the CDR3 reads CAASGGQTNEKLFF. Here the CDR3 DNA reads TGTGCCGCCTCCGGCGGGCAAACTAATGAAAAACTGTTTTTT.

J is TRBJ1-2 and V is TRBV9, with D maybe TRBD1 (6 bases). Between the trimmed V and J ends, which lost 4 bases and 2 bases, there was a span of 9 bases. There are 13 residues in the CDR3. Germline values: CDR1 SGDLS, CDR2 YYNGEE. CDR3 bases: TGTGCCAGCAGCCATACAGGGAACTATGGCTACACCTTC. Translating it yields CASSHTGNYGYTF.

The chain links TRBV5-1 to TRBJ2-2; 10 nucleotides align to TRBD1. J gave up 4 bases and V 0 bases, and 6 bases lay outside the gene matches. The CDR3 contains 17 residues. The germline V gene has CDR1 SGHRS and CDR2 YFSETQ. The CDR3 protein is CASSLGTWTGGTGELFF. The CDR3 region has the DNA TGCGCCAGCAGCTTGGGGACTTGGACAGGGGGCACCGGGGAGCTGTTTTTT.

For this clone: The same CDR3 is also encoded by other DNA sequences in this sample. The J gene is TRBJ1-1, the V gene TRBV5-1; 11 bases align to TRBD1. The CDR3 is 17 residues long. After removal of 0 bases from V and 0 bases from J, the junction contained 4 bases not matched to a gene. Germline-derived CDR1 and CDR2 are SGHRS and YFSETQ. This chain's CDR3 is CASSLGGTGGMNTEAFF. DNA for the CDR3: TGCGCCAGCAGCTTGGGCGGGACAGGGGGAATGAACACTGAAGCTTTCTTT.

The genes are TRBV5-4 and TRBJ1-6; tentatively, D is TRBD1 (6 bases). The CDR3 contains 14 residues. Germline lookup yields CDR1 SGHNT and CDR2 YYREEE (reference sequence). V shed 4 bases and J shed 4 bases, with 9 bases lying between them. The CDR3 spells CASSPRGYNSPLHF. CDR3 nucleotide sequence: TGTGCCAGCAGCCCCAGGGGTTATAATTCACCCCTCCACTTT.

This clone was seen a single time. The rearrangement uses TRBV5-1 and TRBJ2-1; D uncertain. Germline CDR1 is SGHRS and CDR2 is YFSETQ. Between the trimmed V and J ends, which lost 2 bases and 7 bases, there was a span of 10 bases. The CDR3 sequence is 13 residues long. Written as DNA, the CDR3 is TGCGCCAGCAGCTTTTCCGGTGTAAATGAGCAGTTCTTC. Translated, it gives CASSFSGVNEQFF.

V usage is TRBV7-6 and J usage is TRBJ1-2, with 8 nucleotides matching TRBD1. The CDR3 consists of 15 residues. Germline V CDR1 and CDR2: SGHVS, FNYEAQ. The ends lost 5 bases at V and 8 bases at J; junction bases unmatched: 13. The CDR3 here is CASSPLQGAGWGYTF. The CDR3, as DNA: TGTGCCAGCAGCCCTCTCCAGGGGGCTGGGTGGGGCTACACCTTC.